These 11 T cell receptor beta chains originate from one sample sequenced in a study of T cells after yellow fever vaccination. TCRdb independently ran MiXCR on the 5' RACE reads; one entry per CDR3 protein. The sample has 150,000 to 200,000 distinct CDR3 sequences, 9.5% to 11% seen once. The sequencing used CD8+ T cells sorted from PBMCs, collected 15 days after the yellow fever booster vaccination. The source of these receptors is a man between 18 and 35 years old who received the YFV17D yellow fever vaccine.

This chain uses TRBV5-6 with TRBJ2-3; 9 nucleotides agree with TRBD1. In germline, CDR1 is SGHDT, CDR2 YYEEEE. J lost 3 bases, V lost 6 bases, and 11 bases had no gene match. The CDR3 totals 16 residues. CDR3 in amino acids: CASTPPWGQGTDTQYF. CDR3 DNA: TGTGCCAGCACCCCCCCCTGGGGACAGGGAACAGATACGCAGTATTTT.

CDR3 coding DNA: TGTGCCAGCAGCCAAGAAAAGGGTGAGCAGTTCTTC. Its translation: CASSQEKGEQFF. The genes are TRBV3-1 and TRBJ2-1; D ambiguous. The CDR3 totals 12 residues. Germline loops: CDR1 LGHDT, CDR2 YNNKEL (reference sequence). V was shortened by 0 bases and J by 9 bases, with 6 bases between the two germline ends.

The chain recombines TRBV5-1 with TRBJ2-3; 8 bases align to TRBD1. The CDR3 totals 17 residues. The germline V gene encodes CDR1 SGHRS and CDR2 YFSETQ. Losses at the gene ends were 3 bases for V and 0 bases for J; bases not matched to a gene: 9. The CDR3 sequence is CASSSGQGGMSTDTQYF. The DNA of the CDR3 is TGCGCCAGCAGCTCTGGACAGGGAGGTATGAGCACAGATACGCAGTATTTT.

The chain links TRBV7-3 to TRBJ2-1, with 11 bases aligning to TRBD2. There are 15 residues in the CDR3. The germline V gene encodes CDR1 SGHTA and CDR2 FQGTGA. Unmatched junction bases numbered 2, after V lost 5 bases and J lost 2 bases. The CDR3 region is CASSGSGGAYNEQFF. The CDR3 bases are TGTGCCAGCAGCGGTAGCGGGGGGGCCTACAATGAGCAGTTCTTC. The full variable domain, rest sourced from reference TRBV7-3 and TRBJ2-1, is GAGVSQTPSNKVTEKGKYVELRCDPISGHTALYWYRQSLGQGPEFLIYFQGTGAADDSGLPNDRFFAVRPEGSVSTLKIQRTERGDSAVYLCASSGSGGAYNEQFFGPGTRLTVL.

CDR3 protein: CASSPEGRGYNEQFF. The CDR3 bases are TGTGCCAGCAGCCCCGAGGGCAGGGGATACAATGAGCAGTTCTTC. The chain combines TRBV9 with TRBJ2-1, with a possible D match to TRBD1 (6 bases). Germline V lookup: CDR1 SGDLS, CDR2 YYNGEE. The V end was cut by 4 bases, the J end by 4 bases, with 15 bases between. The CDR3 loop spans 15 amino acids.

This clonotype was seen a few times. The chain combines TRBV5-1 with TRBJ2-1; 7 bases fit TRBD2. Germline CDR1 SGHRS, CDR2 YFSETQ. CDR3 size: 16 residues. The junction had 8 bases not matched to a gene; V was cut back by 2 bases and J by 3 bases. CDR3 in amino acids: CASSLSGAGFYNEQFF. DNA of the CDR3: TGCGCCAGCAGCTTAAGCGGGGCGGGTTTCTACAATGAGCAGTTCTTC.

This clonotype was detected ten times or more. This CDR3 reads CASSQDGGGAYNEQFF. CDR3 DNA sequence: TGTGCCAGCAGCCAAGACGGCGGGGGGGCCTACAATGAGCAGTTCTTC. V is TRBV4-2 and J is TRBJ2-1, with 9 bases fitting TRBD2. The CDR3 length is 16 residues. Trimming cost V 0 bases and J 2 bases; bases outside gene matches: 2. Germline V gene sequence: CDR1 LGHNA, CDR2 YNFKEQ.

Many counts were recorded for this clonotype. CDR3 in amino acids: CATSPTPNTEAFF. CDR3 nucleotides: TGTGCCACCAGCCCGACACCGAACACTGAAGCTTTCTTT. This chain links TRBV15 with TRBJ1-1; D gene uncertain. The CDR3 spans 13 residues. V lost 5 bases and J 1 base, leaving 8 bases between the germline ends. Germline CDR1 LNHNV, CDR2 YYDKDF (reference sequence).

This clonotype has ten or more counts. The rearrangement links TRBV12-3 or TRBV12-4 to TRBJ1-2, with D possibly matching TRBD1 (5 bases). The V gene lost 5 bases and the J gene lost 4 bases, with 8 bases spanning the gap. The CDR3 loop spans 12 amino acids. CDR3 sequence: CASSQGGYGYTF. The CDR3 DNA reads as TGTGCCAGCAGTCAGGGAGGCTATGGCTACACCTTC.

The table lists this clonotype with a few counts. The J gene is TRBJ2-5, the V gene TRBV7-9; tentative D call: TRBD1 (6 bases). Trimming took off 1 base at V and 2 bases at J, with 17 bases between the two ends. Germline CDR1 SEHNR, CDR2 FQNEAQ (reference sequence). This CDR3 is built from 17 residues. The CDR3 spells CASSLEMDSDLQETQYF. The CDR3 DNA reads TGTGCCAGCAGCTTAGAAATGGACAGCGATCTGCAAGAGACCCAGTACTTC.

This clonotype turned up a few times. The CDR3 loop is CASSQVLQTDTQYF. The CDR3 DNA is TGTGCCAGCAGCCAAGTCCTGCAGACAGATACGCAGTATTTT. The chain links TRBV3-1 to TRBJ2-3; D is ambiguous. Per germline, CDR1 LGHDT and CDR2 YNNKEL (reference sequence). V was clipped by 1 base and J by 3 bases, with 8 bases between them. This CDR3 comprises 14 residues.